Described below is a single T cell receptor (beta chain) sequence and its context. This clonotype was observed at least ten times. Its antigen remains undetermined. The input lacks base qualities; no much larger clone sits a single base away. This entry comes from a study of CD8 T cells in ankylosing spondylitis (dated by TCRdb to about 2017). For the wider study: The study profiled T cell receptor beta repertoires in healthy donors and ankylosing spondylitis patients to find disease-linked TCR variants. The whole study cohort included some 100 healthy donors and 25 or so ankylosing spondylitis patients. Peripheral blood was sampled, and synovial fluid was additionally collected from ankylosing spondylitis patients.

The data were produced on an Illumina HiSeq 2500. Quantitative 5'-RACE with molecular barcodes was the method used to prepare the TCR beta libraries. The study's own analysis went as follows. A new computational method, built on a probabilistic model of VDJ rearrangement, was used to identify disease-linked TCR variants. TCRdb's own reprocessing of the public reads used fastp at Q25 and MiXCR and kept productive beta chains. A single entry per CDR3 protein holds the most common genes and DNA from its merged rows. The authors' filters were not applied to this entry. Within this sample are 100,000 to 150,000 distinct CDR3 sequences, with approximately 9.9% of them counted one time only. The ten largest make up approximately 3.3% of the sample. The junction carries 12 bases between V and J, which are trimmed by 4 bases and 2 bases respectively. The cysteine opens and the phenylalanine closes a CDR3 of 14 amino acids. Only CDR3 DNA is held: 42 bases, read in frame from base 1. Based on the germline V gene, the CDR1 and CDR2 sequences are LGHNA and YNFKEQ.

What the authors observed across the whole study: A TCR beta motif made up of several highly homologous amino acid variants appeared to be characteristic of blood from ankylosing spondylitis patients. The disease-linked clones had a CD8+ phenotype and were found at relatively low frequencies in peripheral blood. Some TCR beta motif variants had previously been reported in synovial fluid and blood of reactive arthritis patients, which suggested common disease-initiation mechanisms. The disease-linked clones were reported to be significantly enriched in matched synovial fluid samples from ankylosing spondylitis patients.

This TCR was sampled from a male donor with ankylosing spondylitis or in good health (not recorded which). Sequenced input: blood, either unsorted or a sorted T cell fraction (not recorded which). The chain uses TRBV4-2 and TRBJ2-7; TRBD1 is a possible D gene, resting on 5 matching bases. The CDR3 loop reads CASSPLDRTYEQYF. In nucleotides, the sequence is TGTGCCAGCAGCCCGTTAGACAGAACCTACGAGCAGTACTTC.